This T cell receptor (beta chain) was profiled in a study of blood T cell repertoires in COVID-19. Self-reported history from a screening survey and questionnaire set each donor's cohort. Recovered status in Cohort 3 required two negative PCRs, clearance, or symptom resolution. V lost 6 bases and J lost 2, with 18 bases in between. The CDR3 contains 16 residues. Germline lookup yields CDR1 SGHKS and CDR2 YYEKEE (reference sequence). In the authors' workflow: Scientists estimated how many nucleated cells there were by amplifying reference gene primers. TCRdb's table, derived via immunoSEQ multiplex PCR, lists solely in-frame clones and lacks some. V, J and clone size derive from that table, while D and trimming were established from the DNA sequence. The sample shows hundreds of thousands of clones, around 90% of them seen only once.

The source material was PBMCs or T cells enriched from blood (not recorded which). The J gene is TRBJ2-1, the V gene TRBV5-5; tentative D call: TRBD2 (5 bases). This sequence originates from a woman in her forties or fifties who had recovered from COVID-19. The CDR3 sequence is CASTPGLPGTYNEQFF. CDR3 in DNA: TGTGCCAGCACCCCTGGTCTCCCCGGGACCTACAATGAGCAGTTCTTC. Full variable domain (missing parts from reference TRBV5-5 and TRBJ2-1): DAGVTQSPTHLIKTRGQQVTLRCSPISGHKSVSWYQQVLGQGPQFIFQYYEKEERGRGNFPDRFSARQFPNYSSELNVNALLLGDSALYLCASTPGLPGTYNEQFFGPGTRLTVL.